Following are 19 T cell receptor beta chains from one sample sequenced in a study of blood T cell repertoires in COVID-19. TCRdb's table, derived via immunoSEQ multiplex PCR, lists solely in-frame clones and lacks some. In the table there are 200,000 to 250,000 clones, about 91% of which are singletons. Sequences were obtained from peripheral blood. Receptors originate from a man aged 18 to 30 with active or convalescent COVID-19.

The chain is built from TRBV7-8 and TRBJ1-5; tentative D call: TRBD1 (5 bases). This CDR3 region has 13 residues. V shed 3 bases and J shed 11 bases, with 14 bases lying between them. CDR1 and CDR2 from the germline V gene are SGHVS and FQNEAQ. The CDR3 loop reads CASSLGTEGTQHF. The CDR3 region has the DNA TGTGCCAGCAGCTTGGGGACGGAGGGGACCCAGCATTTT.

The genes are TRBV7-9 and TRBJ2-7, with 8 bases identical to TRBD1. Per the germline V gene, CDR1 is SEHNR and CDR2 is FQNEAQ (reference sequence). This CDR3 contains 14 residues. J lost 5 bases, V lost 5 bases, and 8 bases had no gene match. CDR3 DNA: TGTGCCAGCAGCGAGGACAGGGAGGAGGACGAGCAGTACTTC. It specifies CASSEDREEDEQYF.

This chain links TRBV6-4 with TRBJ1-4; 8 nucleotides line up with TRBD1. Germline lookup yields CDR1 MRHNA and CDR2 SNTAGT. This CDR3 is built from 17 residues. The trim removed 0 bases at V and 8 bases at J, leaving 11 bases unmatched. CDR3 in DNA: TGTGCCAGCAGTGACTCGTCAGGGGGCGCGTGTTGGGAAAAACTGTTTTTT. Residues: CASSDSSGGACWEKLFF.

The V call is TRBV27, the J call TRBJ1-3; 7 bases line up with TRBD1. The V and J ends lost 2 bases and 0 bases, in that order; junction bases with no gene match: 4. Germline CDR1 and CDR2: MNHEY and SMNVEV (reference sequence). The CDR3 extends over 16 amino acids. The CDR3, as DNA: TGTGCCAGCAGTTTAAGGGCAGGGGGCTCTGGAAACACCATATATTTT. Protein product: CASSLRAGGSGNTIYF.

This chain joins TRBV6-5 and TRBJ1-6; 10 bases are a match to TRBD1. In germline, CDR1 is MNHEY, CDR2 SVGAGI. Germline trimming cut 0 bases from V and 5 bases from J; bases unmatched to any gene: 1. The CDR3 is 16 amino acids. This CDR3 reads CASSYSTGGDNSPLHF. The CDR3 DNA sequence: TGTGCCAGCAGTTACTCGACAGGGGGCGATAATTCACCCCTCCACTTT.

The chain recombines TRBV10-3 with TRBJ2-7; 8 nucleotides match TRBD2. Losses at the gene ends were 11 bases for V and 3 bases for J; bases not matched to a gene: 15. This CDR3 spans 15 amino acids. CDR1 is ENHRY, CDR2 SYGVKD, per germline. CDR3 amino acids: CASWEVAGSHYEQYF. The CDR3 nucleotides are TGTGCCTCGTGGGAGGTAGCGGGATCGCACTACGAGCAGTACTTC.

The V call is TRBV19, the J call TRBJ1-5, with 7 bases that match TRBD1. With 1 base clipped from V and 1 base from J, the junction kept 4 bases outside the gene matches. The CDR3 is 16 amino acids. The germline V gene has CDR1 LNHDA and CDR2 SQIVND (reference sequence). The chain's CDR3 is CASSIAPTGSNQPQHF. The CDR3 DNA is TGTGCCAGTAGTATAGCCCCGACAGGGAGCAATCAGCCCCAGCATTTT.

A word on this clone: The sample holds other DNA sequences that translate to the same CDR3. The chain has TRBV5-1 and TRBJ1-6, with TRBD1 matching 7 bases. After removal of 3 bases from V and 0 bases from J, the junction contained 3 bases not matched to a gene. Germline V gene sequence: CDR1 SGHRS, CDR2 YFSETQ. The CDR3 runs 16 residues. CDR3 bases: TGCGCCAGCAGCTCAGGGGGGAGCTCCTATAATTCACCCCTCCACTTT. Its protein product is CASSSGGSSYNSPLHF. Variable domain in full (rest from reference TRBV5-1 and TRBJ1-6): KAGVTQTPRYLIKTRGQQVTLSCSPISGHRSVSWYQQTPGQGLQFLFEYFSETQRNKGNFPGRFSGRQFSNSRSEMNVSTLELGDSALYLCASSSGGSSYNSPLHFGNGTRLTVT.

This sequence joins TRBV5-6 and TRBJ1-1; 8 nucleotides agree with TRBD1. Germline CDR1 reads SGHDT; CDR2 reads YYEEEE. V dropped 0 bases and J dropped 5; count of bases not matched to a gene: 9. The CDR3 extends over 16 amino acids. CDR3 nucleotides: TGTGCCAGCAGCTTGGAATCAAGGACAGGGAAAACTGAAGCTTTCTTT. Translation gives CASSLESRTGKTEAFF.

Notes on this clone: The identical CDR3 is also encoded by other nucleotide sequences in the sample. This chain links TRBV19 with TRBJ1-1, with a possible D match to TRBD1 (5 bases). Per germline, CDR1 LNHDA and CDR2 SQIVND (reference sequence). V lost 3 bases and J lost 1, with 9 bases in between. The CDR3 spans 14 residues. CDR3 region: CASSILGGNTEAFF. The CDR3 DNA is TGTGCCAGTAGTATCCTCGGGGGGAACACTGAAGCTTTCTTT.

This chain uses TRBV12-3 or TRBV12-4 with TRBJ2-5, with 7 bases that match TRBD1. J was trimmed by 5 bases and V by 9 bases; bases with no gene match: 6. The CDR3 is 12 amino acids. CDR3 region: CASRTQGETQYF. CDR3 in DNA: TGTGCCAGTAGGACACAGGGGGAGACCCAGTACTTC.

The count of this clone is one. The chain carries TRBV9 and TRBJ2-7; weak D call: TRBD2 (6 bases). CDR1 SGDLS and CDR2 YYNGEE come from the germline V gene. V was clipped by 2 bases and J by 6 bases, with 21 bases between them. This CDR3 spans 16 amino acids. The CDR3, as DNA: TGTGCCAGCAGCGTGACCATTCCGGGGGTCGCGGGCGAGCAGTACTTC. It codes for CASSVTIPGVAGEQYF.

This clone was seen more than once but under ten times. The V and J genes are TRBV7-9 and TRBJ1-3, with D unresolved. Trimming pared 2 bases from V and 0 bases from J, leaving 8 bases between. CDR1 is SEHNR and CDR2 is FQNEAQ in the germline V gene (reference sequence). The CDR3 length is 15 residues. CDR3 residues: CASSLNSVSGNTIYF. In nucleotides, the CDR3 is TGTGCCAGCAGCTTAAACTCGGTCTCTGGAAACACCATATATTTT.

This sequence joins TRBV5-1 and TRBJ2-7; 7 bases fit TRBD2. V was pared by 4 bases and J by 0 bases, with 7 bases of the junction left unmatched. Germline V gene sequence: CDR1 SGHRS, CDR2 YFSETQ. This CDR3 spans 15 amino acids. CDR3 residues: CASSLTGRYSYEQYF. CDR3 nucleotides: TGCGCCAGCAGCCTGACCGGGAGGTACTCCTACGAGCAGTACTTC.

This rearrangement joins TRBV19 to TRBJ1-1; D may be TRBD1 (5 bases). Germline loops: CDR1 LNHDA, CDR2 SQIVND (reference sequence). Trimming took off 7 bases at V and 1 base at J, with 10 bases between the two ends. This CDR3 spans 13 amino acids. In DNA, the CDR3 is TGTGCCAGTAACGGACACACGAACACTGAAGCTTTCTTT. Protein: CASNGHTNTEAFF.

There are many counts of this clone. The J gene is TRBJ1-1, the V gene TRBV5-6, with TRBD1 as a possible D gene (5 bases). From germline, CDR1 is SGHDT and CDR2 YYEEEE. The CDR3 runs 16 residues. Trimming shortened V by 0 bases and J by 1 base, and 13 bases separated the two germline ends. Here the CDR3 reads CASSLGAGVANTEAFF. For the CDR3, the DNA is TGTGCCAGCAGCTTGGGAGCGGGGGTAGCGAACACTGAAGCTTTCTTT.

The V call is TRBV29-1, the J call TRBJ2-7; tentatively, D is TRBD1 (5 bases). This CDR3 is built from 15 residues. The V gene lost 0 bases and the J gene lost 3 bases, with 15 bases spanning the gap. Germline V gene sequence: CDR1 SQVTM, CDR2 ANQGSEA. The CDR3 bases are TGCAGCGTTGAAGATCGAGGTAAAGGGGTCTACGAGCAGTACTTC. This codes for CSVEDRGKGVYEQYF.

This chain connects TRBV6-2 or TRBV6-3 to TRBJ1-1, with a tentative D call TRBD1 (6 bases). This CDR3 spans 12 amino acids. Germline assignment: CDR1 MNHEY and CDR2 SVGEGT. Trimming pared 1 base from V and 8 bases from J, leaving 8 bases between. For the CDR3, the DNA is TGTGCCAGCAGTTACTTGAGGGGGGAAGCTTTCTTT. This translates into CASSYLRGEAFF.

This rearrangement joins TRBV27 to TRBJ2-3; 11 bases fit TRBD2. The CDR3 has 18 residues. Germline V gene sequence: CDR1 MNHEY, CDR2 SMNVEV (reference sequence). The junction had 10 bases not matched to a gene; V was cut back by 3 bases and J by 2 bases. The CDR3 is CASSFRLAGGPFTDTQYF. In DNA form, the CDR3 reads TGTGCCAGCAGTTTCAGGCTAGCGGGAGGCCCATTCACAGATACGCAGTATTTT.